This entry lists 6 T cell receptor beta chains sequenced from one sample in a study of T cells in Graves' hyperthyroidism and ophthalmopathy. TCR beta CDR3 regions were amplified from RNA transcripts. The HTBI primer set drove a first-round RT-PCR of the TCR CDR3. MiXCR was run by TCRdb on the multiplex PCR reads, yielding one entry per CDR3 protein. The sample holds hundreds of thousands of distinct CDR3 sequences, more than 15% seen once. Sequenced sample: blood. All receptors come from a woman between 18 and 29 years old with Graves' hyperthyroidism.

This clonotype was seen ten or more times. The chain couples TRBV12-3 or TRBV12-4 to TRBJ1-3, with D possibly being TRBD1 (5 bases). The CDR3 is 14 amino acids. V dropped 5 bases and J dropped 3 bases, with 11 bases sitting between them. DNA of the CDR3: TGTGCCAGCAGTCGAGACAGTATTGGAAACACCATATATTTT. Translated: CASSRDSIGNTIYF.

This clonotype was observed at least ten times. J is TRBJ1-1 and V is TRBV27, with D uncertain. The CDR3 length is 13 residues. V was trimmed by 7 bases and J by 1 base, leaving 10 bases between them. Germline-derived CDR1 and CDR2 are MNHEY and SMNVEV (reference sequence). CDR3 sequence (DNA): TGTGCCAGCAAGGTCAAGCCGAACACTGAAGCTTTCTTT. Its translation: CASKVKPNTEAFF.

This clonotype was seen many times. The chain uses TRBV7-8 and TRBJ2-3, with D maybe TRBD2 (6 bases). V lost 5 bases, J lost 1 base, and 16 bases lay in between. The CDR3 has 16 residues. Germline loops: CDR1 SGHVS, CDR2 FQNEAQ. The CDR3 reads CASSVNRASGTDTQYF. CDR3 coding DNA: TGTGCCAGCAGCGTAAATCGGGCTAGCGGCACAGATACGCAGTATTTT.

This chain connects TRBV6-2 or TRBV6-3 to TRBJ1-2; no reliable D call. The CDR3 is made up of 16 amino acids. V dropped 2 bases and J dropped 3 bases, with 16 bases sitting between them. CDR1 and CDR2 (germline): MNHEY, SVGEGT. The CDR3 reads CASSYPSAESYYGYTF. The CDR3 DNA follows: TGTGCCAGCAGTTACCCCTCAGCTGAGAGTTACTATGGCTACACCTTC.

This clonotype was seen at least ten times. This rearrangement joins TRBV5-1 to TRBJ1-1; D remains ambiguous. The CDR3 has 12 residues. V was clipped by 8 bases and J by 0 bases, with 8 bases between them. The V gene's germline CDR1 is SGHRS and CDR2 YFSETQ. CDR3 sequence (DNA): TGCGCCAGTTTCGAAATGAACACTGAAGCTTTCTTT. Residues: CASFEMNTEAFF.

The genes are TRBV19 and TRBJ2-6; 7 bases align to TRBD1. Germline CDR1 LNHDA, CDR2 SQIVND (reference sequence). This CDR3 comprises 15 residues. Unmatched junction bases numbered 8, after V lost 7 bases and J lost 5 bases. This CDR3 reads CASTLDRVRANVLTF. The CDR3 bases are TGTGCCAGTACCCTAGACAGGGTGAGGGCCAACGTCCTGACTTTC. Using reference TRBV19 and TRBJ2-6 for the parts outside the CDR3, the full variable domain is DGGITQSPKYLFRKEGQNVTLSCEQNLNHDAMYWYRQDPGQGLRLIYYSQIVNDFQKGDIAEGYSVSREKKESFPLTVTSAQKNPTAFYLCASTLDRVRANVLTFGAGSRLTVL.